Listed below are T cell receptor beta chains from one sample, sequenced in a study of molecular identifiers for immune sequencing clone quantification. TCRdb used MiXCR to reprocess the PCR reads, holding one entry per CDR3 protein. The table includes 37,000 or so distinct CDR3 sequences, 15% to 20% detected once. The sample consisted of naive CD8+ T cells from blood, with Jurkat cell RNA spiked in. The receptors were gathered from a human donor in good health. Some libraries in this study had Jurkat cell RNA spiked in. CDR3s include the opening cysteine and the closing phenylalanine or tryptophan. The order of the fields is CDR3 protein, CDR3 DNA, V gene, clone size, D gene, J gene, CDR3 length. The D gene is left open where the match is weak. Clone size, where shown, is once, few, many, or a class for clones that have expanded.

CATSRLGNEQYF,TGTGCCACCAGCAGACTAGGTAACGAGCAGTACTTC,TRBV15,many,NA,TRBJ2-7,12
CASRYKRGPYEQYF,TGTGCCAGCAGGTACAAGCGGGGCCCATACGAGCAGTACTTC,TRBV28,many,TRBD2,TRBJ2-7,14
CSARRTGELFF,TGCAGTGCTAGAAGGACCGGGGAGCTGTTTTTT,TRBV20-1,many,NA,TRBJ2-2,11
CSVTESYEQYF,TGCAGCGTCACCGAGTCCTACGAGCAGTACTTC,TRBV29-1,many,NA,TRBJ2-7,11
CASSLGLAGVEDTQYF,TGTGCCAGCAGCCTGGGACTAGCGGGAGTTGAAGATACGCAGTATTTT,TRBV6-5,many,TRBD2,TRBJ2-3,16
CSVQGGSYEQYF,TGCAGCGTTCAAGGTGGCTCCTACGAGCAGTACTTC,TRBV29-1,many,NA,TRBJ2-7,12
CASSPRLAGGPNEQFF,TGCGCCAGCAGCCCACGACTAGCGGGAGGGCCCAATGAGCAGTTCTTC,TRBV4-3,NA,TRBD2,TRBJ2-1,16
CATRRAGAPEQFF,TGTGCCACCAGGAGGGCGGGAGCCCCTGAGCAGTTCTTC,TRBV28,few,TRBD2,TRBJ2-1,13
CSVEDRSKGQIQYF,TGCAGCGTTGAAGATCGATCAAAAGGACAGATTCAGTACTTC,TRBV29-1,few,NA,TRBJ2-4,14
CASSLSATGGIEAFF,TGTGCCAGCAGTTTATCGGCTACAGGGGGAATTGAAGCTTTCTTT,TRBV27,many,TRBD1,TRBJ1-1,15
CASSPSGRSTETQYF,TGTGCCAGCAGCCCAAGCGGGAGGAGCACAGAGACCCAGTACTTC,TRBV3-1,many,TRBD2,TRBJ2-5,15
CASSHQTSGGTEAFF,TGCGCCAGCAGCCATCAGACTTCTGGGGGGACTGAAGCTTTCTTT,TRBV4-3,many,NA,TRBJ1-1,15
CASSPGSWNEQFF,TGTGCCAGCAGCCCGGGTTCTTGGAATGAGCAGTTCTTC,TRBV6-5,many,NA,TRBJ2-1,13
CASRPSPLRVSTDTQYF,TGTGCCAGCAGACCATCCCCCCTGCGGGTCAGCACAGATACGCAGTATTTT,TRBV7-4,many,NA,TRBJ2-3,17
CASTGQGDGELFF,TGTGCCAGCACGGGACAGGGAGACGGGGAGCTGTTTTTT,TRBV6-5,many,TRBD1,TRBJ2-2,13
CASSFGSSYEQYF,TGTGCCAGCAGCTTTGGTAGCTCCTACGAGCAGTACTTC,TRBV7-8,many,NA,TRBJ2-7,13
CASSLGTYNEQFF,TGTGCCAGCAGTTTGGGGACCTACAATGAGCAGTTCTTC,TRBV28,many,NA,TRBJ2-1,13
CASKDRLAGELFF,TGTGCCAGCAAAGACAGATTAGCCGGGGAGCTGTTTTTT,TRBV6-2/TRBV6-3,many,NA,TRBJ2-2,13
CASSSGLYYEQYF,TGTGCCAGCAGCTCCGGTCTTTACTACGAGCAGTACTTC,TRBV11-2,NA,NA,TRBJ2-7,13
CASSYDRDSYPTDTQYF,TGTGCCAGCAGTTATGACCGGGACTCCTACCCTACAGATACGCAGTATTTT,TRBV6-2/TRBV6-3,NA,NA,TRBJ2-3,17